The rows below give T cell receptor beta chains drawn from one sample of a study of control samples from healthy donors and cancer patients. Profiled with immunoSEQ multiplex PCR; TCRdb holds only in-frame clones, not every one. This table holds approximately 230,000 clones, approximately 80% found once. The sequenced material came from PBMCs. These TCRs come from a woman aged 55-70 years with lung cancer. Both conserved end residues are part of each CDR3. A D gene is named only where the DNA matches it firmly. Size is stated for part of the rows, as once, few or many counts, or as a class when the clone is expanded.

TRBJ1-5	NA	NA	TRBV5-1	CASSASGGRNQPQHF	TGCGCCAGCAGCGCAAGCGGGGGGCGCAATCAGCCCCAGCATTTT
TRBJ2-7	NA	TRBD1	TRBV19	CASSISGADRAYEQYF	TGTGCCAGTAGTATATCGGGAGCGGACAGGGCCTACGAGCAGTACTTC
TRBJ1-3	NA	NA	TRBV2	CASSVEGARTIYF	TGTGCCAGCAGTGTTGAAGGGGCGCGCACCATATATTTT
TRBJ1-6	once	NA	TRBV24-1	CATTAMGRRANSPLHF	TGTGCCACCACAGCTATGGGACGGAGGGCAAATTCACCCCTCCACTTT
TRBJ2-2	NA	NA	TRBV2	CASSGGVNTGELFF	TGTGCCAGCAGTGGGGGGGTGAACACCGGGGAGCTGTTTTTT
TRBJ2-1	NA	NA	TRBV7-3	CASSLGPLDYNEQFF	TGTGCCAGCAGCTTAGGACCCCTCGACTACAATGAGCAGTTCTTC
TRBJ1-4	NA	TRBD1	TRBV5-1	CASSTGTGGEKLFF	TGCGCCAGCAGCACCGGGACAGGGGGTGAAAAACTGTTTTTT
TRBJ1-1	NA	TRBD1	TRBV5-1	CASSLRPGQGSEAFF	TGCGCCAGCAGCCTCCGACCGGGACAGGGATCTGAAGCTTTCTTT
TRBJ1-2	NA	NA	TRBV5-1	CASSLVLDGGYTF	TGCGCCAGCAGCTTGGTACTGGATGGGGGCTACACCTTC
TRBJ2-7	NA	NA	TRBV5-4	CATQLGGGGANEQYF	TGTGCCACCCAGCTTGGGGGTGGGGGGGCAAATGAGCAGTACTTC
TRBJ2-1	NA	TRBD2	TRBV7-9	CASRMTSLEQFF	TGTGCCAGCAGGATGACTAGCCTTGAGCAGTTCTTC
TRBJ1-6	NA	TRBD1	TRBV19	CASSLTGTANSPLHF	TGTGCCAGTAGTTTAACAGGGACAGCTAATTCACCCCTCCACTTT
TRBJ2-3	NA	TRBD2	TRBV7-2	CASSDGLAGAYTQYF	TGTGCCAGCAGCGACGGACTAGCGGGGGCGTATACGCAGTATTTT
TRBJ2-5	NA	TRBD2	TRBV9	CASSVGPSGSKGETQYF	TGTGCCAGCAGCGTAGGCCCTAGCGGGAGTAAGGGTGAGACCCAGTACTTC
TRBJ2-3	NA	TRBD2	TRBV7-8	CASRPLGGTTDTQYF	TGTGCCAGCCGCCCTCTCGGGGGGACCACAGATACGCAGTATTTT
TRBJ1-2	NA	NA	TRBV28	CASTTGPSGNYGYTF	TGTGCCAGCACCACTGGGCCATCCGGTAACTATGGCTACACCTTC
TRBJ2-7	NA	TRBD2	TRBV18	CASSPPSSGNYEQYF	TGTGCCAGCTCACCACCGTCTAGCGGAAACTACGAGCAGTACTTC
TRBJ1-5	NA	NA	TRBV6-6	CASSGPGGNQPQHF	TGTGCCAGCAGCGGACCGGGGGGCAATCAGCCCCAGCATTTT
TRBJ1-2	NA	NA	TRBV6-6	CASSFTAGYTF	TGTGCCAGCAGTTTCACTGCTGGCTACACCTTC
TRBJ1-2	NA	NA	TRBV5-1	CASSVSTEANYGYTF	TGCGCCAGCAGCGTATCGACAGAGGCTAACTATGGCTACACCTTC
TRBJ1-2	NA	TRBD1	TRBV30	CAWSVQGAYGYTF	TGTGCCTGGAGTGTACAGGGGGCTTATGGCTACACCTTC
TRBJ1-1	NA	NA	TRBV29-1	CSVEAHTLNTEAFF	TGCAGCGTTGAAGCGCACACGCTCAACACTGAAGCTTTCTTT
TRBJ2-7	NA	NA	TRBV3-1/TRBV3-2	CASSQAGHYYEQYF	TGTGCCAGCAGCCAAGCCGGACACTACTACGAGCAGTACTTC
TRBJ2-3	NA	NA	TRBV5-1	CASSLRGASTDTQYF	TGCGCCAGCAGCCTCCGGGGCGCATCAACAGATACGCAGTATTTT
TRBJ1-4	NA	NA	TRBV3-1/TRBV3-2	CASSQAPGTNEKLFF	TGTGCCAGCAGCCAAGCACCGGGTACTAATGAAAAACTGTTTTTT
TRBJ2-7	few	NA	TRBV7-8	CASSLRRGPYEQYF	TGTGCCAGCAGCCTCAGACGGGGGCCCTACGAGCAGTACTTC
TRBJ2-7	NA	TRBD1	TRBV5-1	CASSYRSDRDEQYF	TGCGCCAGCAGCTACCGCTCGGACAGGGACGAGCAGTACTTC
TRBJ1-5	NA	NA	TRBV19	CASSIDPTGPGDQPQHF	TGTGCCAGTAGTATAGATCCCACGGGACCCGGCGATCAGCCCCAGCATTTT
TRBJ1-2	NA	NA	TRBV18	CASSPPGRIPYGYTF	TGTGCCAGCTCACCCCCGGGGCGAATCCCTTATGGCTACACCTTC
TRBJ2-3	NA	NA	TRBV9	CASSVDPNTDTQYF	TGTGCCAGCAGCGTAGATCCCAACACAGATACGCAGTATTTT
TRBJ1-6	NA	NA	TRBV4-2	CASSQASSSYNSPLHF	TGTGCCAGCAGCCAAGCTTCCAGCTCCTATAATTCACCCCTCCACTTT
TRBJ2-1	once	NA	TRBV4-1	CASSQDRVAEQFF	TGCGCCAGCAGCCAAGACAGGGTTGCTGAGCAGTTCTTC
TRBJ1-6	NA	TRBD1	TRBV30	CAWSSAGGFISPLHF	TGTGCCTGGAGTTCGGCAGGGGGCTTTATTTCACCCCTCCACTTT
TRBJ1-4	NA	NA	TRBV4-1	CASSQPGRTNEKLFF	TGCGCCAGCAGCCAACCAGGGAGGACTAATGAAAAACTGTTTTTT
TRBJ1-3	NA	NA	TRBV5-6	CASSFDRTNFYGNTIYF	TGTGCCAGCAGCTTTGACAGGACCAACTTCTATGGAAACACCATATATTTT
TRBJ2-5	NA	TRBD1	TRBV10-3	CAIREQGQETQYF	TGTGCCATCAGGGAACAGGGGCAAGAGACCCAGTACTTC
TRBJ1-1	NA	NA	TRBV4-1	CASSQDYGGVSPLGTEAFF	TGCGCCAGCAGCCAAGATTACGGAGGGGTTAGCCCCCTGGGCACTGAAGCTTTCTTT
TRBJ1-1	NA	NA	TRBV9	CASSPMGWMNTEAFF	TGTGCCAGCAGCCCCATGGGATGGATGAACACTGAAGCTTTCTTT
TRBJ2-5	NA	TRBD2	TRBV10-1	CASSRSSGAQETQYF	TGCGCCAGCAGTAGGAGTAGCGGGGCACAAGAGACCCAGTACTTC
TRBJ2-1	once	NA	TRBV5-4	CASRLDGGSYNEQFF	TGTGCCAGCAGATTAGACGGAGGGTCCTACAATGAGCAGTTCTTC
TRBJ2-1	NA	TRBD2	TRBV13	CASSLAGTSGGLSYNEQFF	TGTGCCAGCAGCTTAGCTGGGACTAGCGGGGGGTTATCCTACAATGAGCAGTTCTTC
TRBJ1-2	NA	NA	TRBV6-5	CASFAQWSYGYTF	TGTGCCAGCTTTGCACAGTGGTCCTATGGCTACACCTTC
TRBJ2-5	NA	NA	TRBV3-1/TRBV3-2	CASSPTFGGNQETQYF	TGTGCCAGCAGCCCGACATTTGGAGGAAATCAAGAGACCCAGTACTTC
TRBJ1-5	once	NA	TRBV6-5	CASSPWGLDQPQHF	TGTGCCAGCAGTCCTTGGGGGTTGGATCAGCCCCAGCATTTT
TRBJ1-1	NA	TRBD1	TRBV4-2	CASSSGDRVNTEAFF	TGTGCCAGCTCGTCCGGCGACAGGGTGAACACTGAAGCTTTCTTT
TRBJ2-3	NA	TRBD2	TRBV10-3	CAISPTSGTSGIWRTPDTQYF	TGTGCCATCAGTCCGACTTCCGGGACTAGCGGGATATGGCGGACTCCAGATACGCAGTATTTT
TRBJ1-5	few	TRBD1	TRBV10-2	CASSPDRASNQPQHF	TGCGCCAGCAGCCCCGACAGGGCTAGCAATCAGCCCCAGCATTTT
TRBJ1-1	NA	NA	TRBV15	CATSRGSGPMKTFF	TGTGCCACCAGCAGAGGCTCGGGACCCATGAAAACTTTCTTT
TRBJ1-1	few	NA	TRBV9	CASSVESEIMNTEAFF	TGTGCCAGCAGCGTGGAGAGCGAGATCATGAACACTGAAGCTTTCTTT
TRBJ2-7	NA	NA	TRBV5-1	CASSILTGSSYEQYF	TGCGCCAGCAGCATTCTGACGGGGAGCTCCTACGAGCAGTACTTC
TRBJ2-7	NA	NA	TRBV29-1	CAAGYQNEQYF	TGCGCCGCGGGGTACCAGAACGAGCAGTACTTC
TRBJ1-5	NA	TRBD1	TRBV6-6	CASNSGGPQPQHF	TGTGCCAGCAATTCAGGGGGTCCTCAGCCCCAGCATTTT
TRBJ1-2	NA	NA	TRBV27	CASREGNRDYGYTF	TGTGCCAGCAGAGAGGGGAATCGCGACTATGGCTACACCTTC